What follows describes a single TCR beta chain. Per the authors' pipeline: Researchers report that nucleated cell counts were estimated from reference gene primer amplification. The protocol was immunoSEQ multiplex PCR, while the TCRdb copy is restricted to in-frame clones and leaves out a portion. V and J calls and clone size are those listed in that table; D and trimming were worked out from the DNA. The repertoire holds tens of thousands of clones, with 83% as singletons. The CDR3 extends over 17 amino acids. Trimming took 6 bases from V and 1 from J, leaving 20 bases between them. Per the germline V gene, CDR1 is ENHRY and CDR2 is SYGVKD. The data were obtained in a study of blood T cell repertoires in COVID-19. Overall study context: The samples span acute and convalescent COVID-19 from the United States, Italy and Spain. Nucleic acid was either cDNA or gDNA, and it came from T cells, B-cell-depleted T cells, or PBMCs.

This sequence joins TRBV10-3 and TRBJ2-3; perhaps TRBD1 as D (5 bases). Specimen: peripheral blood. The origin of this receptor is a man aged 35 to 55 with acute or convalescent COVID-19. CDR3 amino acids: CAIRGPGHYSGTDTQYF. CDR3 DNA sequence: TGTGCCATCAGGGGGCCGGGCCATTACTCTGGCACAGATACGCAGTATTTT.